One and the same sample provided the 4 T cell receptor beta chains below, sequenced in a study of identifying expanded T cells in peripheral blood. Sequenced by immunoSEQ multiplex PCR; TCRdb stores in-frame clones only, minus some. The profile covers under 130,000 clones, with around 89% appearing a single time and around 15% taken by the ten largest. The specimen was blood. Every receptor here comes from a person aged 18-70 years in good health.

CDR3 protein: CASSPRTGLNYTF. The CDR3 DNA sequence: TGTGCCAGCAGCCCCCGGACAGGTTTAAACTACACCTTC. This chain uses TRBV11-2 with TRBJ1-2; 7 positions agree with TRBD1. The CDR3 has 13 residues. Trimming removed 5 bases from V and 10 bases from J; junction bases left unmatched: 10. From germline, CDR1 is SGHAT and CDR2 FQNNGV. Drawing the rest from reference TRBV11-2 and TRBJ1-2, the complete variable domain is EAGVAQSPRYKIIEKRQSVAFWCNPISGHATLYWYQQILGQGPKLLIQFQNNGVVDDSQLPKDRFSAERLKGVDSTLKIQPAKLEDSAVYLCASSPRTGLNYTFGSGTRLTVV.

The chain recombines TRBV6-5 with TRBJ1-2, with unresolved D. CDR3 length: 13 residues. V was pared by 0 bases and J by 2 bases, with 4 bases between. Germline assignment: CDR1 MNHEY and CDR2 SVGAGI. This CDR3 reads CASSYSDNYGYTF. Here the CDR3 DNA reads TGTGCCAGCAGTTACTCGGACAACTATGGCTACACCTTC.

In DNA, the CDR3 is TGTGCCAGCAGTCCGACTAGCGGGGGCGACGGGTACTTC. The encoded protein is CASSPTSGGDGYF. The gene calls are TRBV6-5 and TRBJ2-7; 12 bases agree with TRBD2. V lost 5 bases, J lost 12 bases, and 8 bases stayed unmatched. This CDR3 is built from 13 residues. Germline V gene lookup returns CDR1 MNHEY and CDR2 SVGAGI.

The rearrangement uses TRBV14 and TRBJ2-1; no clear D. There are 13 residues in the CDR3. Germline loops: CDR1 SGHDN, CDR2 FVKESK. The germline V and J ends were trimmed by 2 bases and 4 bases, with 6 bases remaining between them. CDR3 nucleotides: TGTGCCAGCAGCCAACAGTCATACAATGAGCAGTTCTTC. Its protein product is CASSQQSYNEQFF.